This record looks at one TCR beta chain sequence and its context. Its antigen is still unknown. The junction departs from germline at one end; a sequencing error may be responsible. This sample is part of a study of T cell repertoires in cytomegalovirus infection. The CDR3 length is 13 residues. Germline CDR1 reads WSHSY; CDR2 reads SAAADI. Each CDR3 protein gets one entry after TCRdb re-called the reads with MiXCR. Altogether some 800,000 distinct CDR3 sequences are present, 29% being singletons, with the ten largest covering around 13%. The chain couples TRBV10-2 to TRBJ2-7; D may be TRBD2 (5 bases). The sequence derives from a human donor in good health (CMV status not recorded). Some clones in this sample may be carry-over from other donors' samples. Sequenced here: cultured CD8+ T cells from PBMCs, sampled from culture after CMV antigen stimulation. Here the CDR3 DNA reads TGCGCCAGCGGTGACATCATTGAGGGCGAGCAGTACTTC. Amino acid sequence: CASGDIIEGEQYF.